This TCR beta chain was observed in a study of graft-versus-host responses after intestinal transplantation. V was cut by 0 bases and J by 7 bases, with 8 bases left in between. The CDR3 totals 13 residues. Germline CDR1 SGHRS, CDR2 YFSETQ. Some clones are missing from TCRdb's copy, which holds only in-frame ones; the method was immunoSEQ multiplex PCR. The data show more than 80,000 clones, 88% seen once. Points on this clone: Its cognate antigen is unknown.

The genes are TRBV5-1 and TRBJ1-5, with D unresolved. The TCR originated in a human donor who was the organ donor for an intestinal transplant. This specimen consisted of unstimulated CD4+ T cells sorted from spleen or lymph node cells, obtained before transplant. The DNA of the CDR3 is TGCGCCAGCAGCTTGGTGGGAGAACAGCCCCAGCATTTT. It codes for CASSLVGEQPQHF.